This T cell receptor beta chain was identified during a study of early stage breast cancer tumors. The protocol was immunoSEQ multiplex PCR, while the TCRdb copy is restricted to in-frame clones and leaves out a portion. This table has around 50,000 clones, 65% to 90% appearing once. General observations from the study: Bulk DNA sequencing of unsorted cells missed chain pairing and markers. Enriched TCRB sequences shared across patients were mostly commonly generated sequences.

As for this clone: Its antigen remains unidentified.

This TCR derives from a person aged 50-59 years with breast cancer. The sequencing input was blood.

The CDR3 DNA sequence: TGTGCCAGCAGCTTGGCCCCGACACGACTGGGCACTGAAGCTTTCTTT. Encoded protein: CASSLAPTRLGTEAFF. The chain has TRBV5-5 and TRBJ1-1; D gene unclear. From germline, CDR1 is SGHKS and CDR2 YYEKEE (reference sequence). Trimming removed 0 bases from V and 4 bases from J, with 16 bases in between. This CDR3 has 16 amino acids.